These 21 T cell receptor beta chains were all obtained from the same sample, sequenced in a study of cytomegalovirus exposure and HLA in healthy donors. The PCR made use of 60 Vbeta and 13 Jbeta primers. Sequencing used immunoSEQ multiplex PCR; TCRdb keeps in-frame clones, though not all of them. The repertoire includes about 91,000 clones, roughly 86% of them detected once, and approximately 10% sits in the top ten. The material sequenced was PBMCs. The receptor set was obtained from a man under 40 in good health and CMV-seropositive.

The CDR3 here is CASSYGRVANKNIQYF. The CDR3 DNA reads as TGTGCCAGCAGTTACGGGAGGGTCGCCAACAAAAACATTCAGTACTTC. The V gene is TRBV6-5, the J gene TRBJ2-4; the match to TRBD2 covers 7 bases. Germline V gives CDR1 MNHEY, CDR2 SVGAGI. V was clipped by 2 bases and J by 3 bases; unmatched bases: 7. This CDR3 is 16 amino acids long.

The CDR3 loop is CASQPAVYTGELFF. The CDR3 DNA reads as TGTGCCAGCCAGCCAGCGGTGTACACCGGGGAGCTGTTTTTT. The chain carries TRBV28 and TRBJ2-2; TRBD2 might be the D (5 bases). Deletions cut 8 bases from V and 3 bases from J, with 13 bases between. The CDR3 runs to 14 residues. The germline gives CDR1 MDHEN, CDR2 SYDVKM.

This clone occurred once. The rearrangement links TRBV27 to TRBJ2-1; 11 bases fit TRBD2. CDR3 length: 16 residues. Per the germline V gene, CDR1 is MNHEY and CDR2 is SMNVEV (reference sequence). V gave up 6 bases and J gave up 9 bases; unmatched junction bases: 13. DNA of the CDR3: TGTGCCAGCAGCCATCGTCTAGCGGGAGGAGGTGGTGAGCAGTTCTTC. Translation gives CASSHRLAGGGGEQFF.

The chain links TRBV5-4 to TRBJ2-3; 10 positions match TRBD2. The CDR3 loop spans 16 amino acids. CDR1 is SGHNT, CDR2 YYREEE, per germline (reference sequence). V shed 4 bases, J shed 0 bases, and the junction held 5 bases outside the gene matches. The DNA for the CDR3 is TGTGCCAGCAGCCGAAAACTAGCGGGGAGCACAGATACGCAGTATTTT. Translated: CASSRKLAGSTDTQYF.

This clone was observed a single time. The rearrangement uses TRBV7-9 and TRBJ2-3, with 9 bases aligning to TRBD2. The CDR3 sequence is 19 residues long. Germline V gene sequence: CDR1 SEHNR, CDR2 FQNEAQ (reference sequence). V shed 3 bases, J shed 2 bases, and the junction held 15 bases outside the gene matches. In DNA, the CDR3 is TGTGCCAGCAGCTTCTCCACCCTCCGTAGCGGGAGAGTCACAGATACGCAGTATTTT. It encodes CASSFSTLRSGRVTDTQYF. The full variable domain, rest sourced from reference TRBV7-9 and TRBJ2-3, is DTGVSQNPRHKITKRGQNVTFRCDPISEHNRLYWYRQTLGQGPEFLTYFQNEAQLEKSRLLSDRFSAERPKGSFSTLEIQRTEQGDSAMYLCASSFSTLRSGRVTDTQYFGPGTRLTVL.

The V and J genes are TRBV2 and TRBJ2-2; maybe TRBD1 (5 bases). This CDR3 contains 13 residues. In germline, CDR1 is SNHLY, CDR2 FYNNEI. V was pared by 7 bases and J by 3 bases, with 9 bases between. The CDR3 DNA sequence: TGTGCCAGCAACAGGTGGCACACCGGGGAGCTGTTTTTT. Its translation: CASNRWHTGELFF.

This clone was observed once. V gene TRBV5-4 combines with J gene TRBJ2-5, with D possibly TRBD2 on 5 matching bases. CDR1 and CDR2 (germline): SGHNT, YYREEE (reference sequence). V lost 0 bases to trimming and J lost 4 bases, with 16 bases between them. This CDR3 comprises 16 residues. The CDR3, as DNA: TGTGCCAGCAGCTTGGAAGGGTCCCGGGCGGGAGAGACCCAGTACTTC. Translating it yields CASSLEGSRAGETQYF. Supplemented by reference TRBV5-4 and TRBJ2-5, the full variable domain reads ETGVTQSPTHLIKTRGQQVTLRCSSQSGHNTVSWYQQALGQGPQFIFQYYREEENGRGNFPPRFSGLQFPNYSSELNVNALELDDSALYLCASSLEGSRAGETQYFGPGTRLLVL.

The chain combines TRBV7-8 with TRBJ1-1; no clear D gene. There are 12 residues in the CDR3. Germline loops: CDR1 SGHVS, CDR2 FQNEAQ. V was clipped by 4 bases and J by 5 bases, with 8 bases between them. The CDR3 region is CASSYWETEAFF. CDR3 DNA sequence: TGTGCCAGCAGCTATTGGGAGACTGAAGCTTTCTTT.

J is TRBJ1-2 and V is TRBV19; no clear D. This CDR3 spans 14 amino acids. The germline gives CDR1 LNHDA, CDR2 SQIVND (reference sequence). V was clipped by 2 bases and J by 5 bases, with 12 bases between them. DNA for the CDR3: TGTGCCAGTAGTATACGCAGGTCTGGTTATGGCTACACCTTC. Translated: CASSIRRSGYGYTF.

The chain has TRBV19 and TRBJ2-3, with 7 bases aligning to TRBD1. Germline loops: CDR1 LNHDA, CDR2 SQIVND (reference sequence). The CDR3 runs to 14 residues. For the CDR3, the DNA is TGTGCGACAAGGACAGGCTTTAGCACAGATACGCAGTATTTT. This translates into CATRTGFSTDTQYF.

This clone was seen only once. The chain uses TRBV4-2 and TRBJ1-6; no firm D call. The germline V gene has CDR1 LGHNA and CDR2 YNFKEQ. Trimming shortened V by 5 bases and J by 6 bases, and 11 bases separated the two germline ends. The CDR3 loop spans 14 amino acids. The CDR3 sequence: CASSGGELNSPLHF. The CDR3 DNA is TGTGCCAGCAGCGGCGGTGAGCTTAATTCACCCCTCCACTTT.

The V call is TRBV5-4, the J call TRBJ2-4; D might be TRBD1 (5 bases). This CDR3 region has 14 residues. Trimming removed 4 bases from V and 0 bases from J, with 8 bases in between. Germline V gene data show CDR1 as SGHNT and CDR2 as YYREEE (reference sequence). The CDR3 sequence is CASSQGGAKNIQYF. CDR3 sequence (DNA): TGTGCCAGCAGCCAGGGTGGAGCCAAAAACATTCAGTACTTC.

The CDR3 loop is CASSWGQREGGENIQYF. CDR3 nucleotide sequence: TGCGCCAGCAGCTGGGGCCAGCGGGAGGGCGGGGAGAACATTCAGTACTTC. V usage is TRBV5-1 and J usage is TRBJ2-4, with 10 nucleotides matching TRBD2. CDR1 and CDR2 from the germline V gene are SGHRS and YFSETQ. V was clipped by 3 bases and J by 7 bases; unmatched bases: 13. The CDR3 has 17 residues.

The chain has TRBV7-2 and TRBJ2-3; 7 bases are shared with TRBD2. This CDR3 contains 14 residues. The germline V gene has CDR1 SGHTA and CDR2 FQGNSA. The trim removed 4 bases at V and 0 bases at J, leaving 1 base unmatched. The CDR3 reads CASSYSGSTDTQYF. CDR3 DNA sequence: TGTGCCAGCAGCTATAGCGGGAGCACAGATACGCAGTATTTT.

The chain couples TRBV6-1 to TRBJ2-3; D is uncertain. Trimming cost V 2 bases and J 5 bases, with 14 bases left between them. CDR1 and CDR2 from the germline V gene are MNHNS and SASEGT. The CDR3 runs to 15 residues. Here the CDR3 reads CASSEPRTVRDTQYF. CDR3 DNA: TGTGCCAGCAGTGAACCTCGTACCGTGAGAGATACGCAGTATTTT.

The V gene is TRBV15, the J gene TRBJ2-7, with TRBD2 matching over 11 bases. V shed 2 bases, J shed 4 bases, and the junction held 4 bases outside the gene matches. The CDR3 has 15 residues. Germline lookup yields CDR1 LNHNV and CDR2 YYDKDF (reference sequence). The CDR3 bases are TGTGCCACCAGCAGATTTAGCGGGAGGGCGTACGAGCAGTACTTC. As protein: CATSRFSGRAYEQYF.

For the CDR3, the DNA is TGTGCCAGCAGCCCCCAAAGGGGCGACTACAATGAGCAGTTCTTC. It translates to CASSPQRGDYNEQFF. The chain recombines TRBV7-6 with TRBJ2-1, with a possible D match to TRBD1 (5 bases). Germline CDR1 is SGHVS and CDR2 is FNYEAQ. Trimming shortened V by 5 bases and J by 3 bases, and 14 bases separated the two germline ends. The length of the CDR3 is 15 residues.

The chain carries TRBV7-8 and TRBJ2-7; possibly TRBD2 for D (6 bases). V lost 6 bases and J 2 bases, leaving 17 bases between the germline ends. Germline V gene data show CDR1 as SGHVS and CDR2 as FQNEAQ. The CDR3 runs to 15 residues. CDR3 DNA: TGTGCCAGCAGTATTACCCCTCCGGGGGCCTACGAGCAGTACTTC. This translates into CASSITPPGAYEQYF.

This clone was recorded once. V is TRBV18 and J is TRBJ2-7; TRBD2 matches at 7 bases. CDR1 is KGHSH, CDR2 LQKENI, per germline. V lost 4 bases to trimming and J lost 4 bases; unmatched junction nucleotides: 1. CDR3 size: 12 residues. CDR3 nucleotide sequence: TGTGCCAGCTCACGGACTAGTTACGAGCAGTACTTC. It yields the protein CASSRTSYEQYF.

The J gene is TRBJ2-3, the V gene TRBV5-5; weak D call: TRBD1 (5 bases). Germline lookup yields CDR1 SGHKS and CDR2 YYEKEE (reference sequence). The CDR3 extends over 13 amino acids. The V end was cut by 3 bases, the J end by 4 bases, with 9 bases between. In nucleotides, the CDR3 is TGTGCCAGCAGCTCCCAGGGCCCAGATACGCAGTATTTT. Translating gives CASSSQGPDTQYF.

The chain couples TRBV19 to TRBJ1-2; 7 nucleotides agree with TRBD1. CDR1 is LNHDA, CDR2 SQIVND, per germline (reference sequence). V lost 4 bases, J lost 0 bases, and 2 bases stayed unmatched. This CDR3 spans 14 amino acids. CDR3 sequence: CASSRQGPNYGYTF. CDR3 DNA sequence: TGTGCCAGTAGTAGACAGGGACCTAACTATGGCTACACCTTC.